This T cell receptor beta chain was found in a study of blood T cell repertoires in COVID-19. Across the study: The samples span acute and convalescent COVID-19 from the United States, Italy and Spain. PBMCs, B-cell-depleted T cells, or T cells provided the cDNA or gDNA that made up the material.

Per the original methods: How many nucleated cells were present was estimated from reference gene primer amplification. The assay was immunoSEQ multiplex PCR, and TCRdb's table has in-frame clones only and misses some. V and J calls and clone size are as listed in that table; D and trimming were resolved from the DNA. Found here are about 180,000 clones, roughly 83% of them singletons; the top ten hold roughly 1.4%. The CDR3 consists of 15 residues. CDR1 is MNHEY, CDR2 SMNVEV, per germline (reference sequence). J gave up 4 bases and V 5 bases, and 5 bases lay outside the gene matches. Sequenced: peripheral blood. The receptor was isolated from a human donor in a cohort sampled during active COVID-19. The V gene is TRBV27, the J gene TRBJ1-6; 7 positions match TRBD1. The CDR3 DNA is TGTGCCAGCAGTGGAGACAGGGATTATAATTCACCCCTCCACTTT. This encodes CASSGDRDYNSPLHF.